This T cell receptor delta chain was retrieved from a study of gamma-delta T cells after stem cell transplantation. TCRdb re-identified clones in the RT-PCR reads via CATT. The sample gives 1,200 to 1,500 delta-chain clones, roughly 2% of which show up once; about two thirds is in the top ten. Germline loops: CDR1 GEAIGNYY, CDR2 EKD. The CDR3 has 17 amino acids. Regarding this clone: A far larger clone differs by one base, so this is likely a read error. The sample has other DNA sequences that encode this CDR3 too.

Sequencing was done on a sample of gamma-delta T cells. The source is a human donor. It is not recorded whose cells these are; they may come from a transplant donor. The rearrangement joins TRDV2 to TRDJ1; TRDD3 agrees at 12 bases. The CDR3, as DNA: TGCGCCTGTGACACCTTACTGGGGGATACCGGCGCCGATAAACTCATCTTT. This encodes CACDTLLGDTGADKLIF.